These T cell receptor beta chains were read from a single sample in a study of blood T cell repertoires in COVID-19. Clones were sequenced by immunoSEQ multiplex PCR, and TCRdb holds only the in-frame ones, with some missing. Here the sample spans 85,000 to 100,000 clones, over 60% being singletons. The specimen was peripheral blood. Receptor source: a man aged 45-65 years who had recovered from COVID-19. The CDR3 runs from the conserved cysteine through the conserved F or W. The D gene is left open where the match is weak. Size is omitted from some rows. Given values are once, few, many or a class for expanded clones.

size: -; V: TRBV6-2/TRBV6-3; J: TRBJ1-4; D: -; CDR3: CASRYQAGEKLFF; DNA: TGTGCCAGCAGGTACCAGGCGGGTGAAAAACTGTTTTTT
size: -; V: TRBV6-2/TRBV6-3; J: TRBJ2-5; D: TRBD1; CDR3: CASSDLQGSETQYF; DNA: TGTGCCAGCAGTGACCTACAGGGGTCGGAGACCCAGTACTTC
size: -; V: TRBV6-2/TRBV6-3; J: TRBJ2-7; D: TRBD1; CDR3: CASSYSHGTGDYEQYF; DNA: TGTGCCAGCAGTTACTCCCATGGGACAGGGGACTACGAGCAGTACTTC
size: -; V: TRBV3-1/TRBV3-2; J: TRBJ1-1; D: TRBD1; CDR3: CASSRTGDTEAFF; DNA: TGTGCCAGCAGCCGGACAGGGGACACTGAAGCTTTCTTT
size: -; V: TRBV29-1; J: TRBJ1-4; D: TRBD1; CDR3: CSVMKWDRLNRGEKLFF; DNA: TGCAGCGTCATGAAATGGGACAGGCTCAATAGGGGGGAAAAACTGTTTTTT
size: -; V: TRBV30; J: TRBJ1-2; D: TRBD1; CDR3: CAWLQGVLTF; DNA: TGTGCCTGGCTACAGGGGGTACTCACCTTC
size: once; V: TRBV15; J: TRBJ2-3; D: TRBD2; CDR3: CATSSPGLAGGPNTQYF; DNA: TGTGCCACCAGTTCGCCGGGACTAGCGGGAGGGCCGAATACGCAGTATTTT
size: -; V: TRBV2; J: TRBJ1-5; D: -; CDR3: CASSEMVDQPQHF; DNA: TGTGCCAGCAGTGAAATGGTAGATCAGCCCCAGCATTTT
size: -; V: TRBV6-2/TRBV6-3; J: TRBJ2-1; D: -; CDR3: CASSYLQGSYNEQFF; DNA: TGTGCCAGCAGTTACTTACAGGGCTCCTACAATGAGCAGTTCTTC
size: -; V: TRBV6-6; J: TRBJ1-1; D: TRBD1; CDR3: CASSKGQGNTEAFF; DNA: TGTGCCAGCAGTAAGGGACAGGGGAACACTGAAGCTTTCTTT
size: once; V: TRBV19; J: TRBJ2-7; D: -; CDR3: CASSIEGQFGEQYF; DNA: TGTGCCAGTAGTATAGAAGGACAGTTTGGCGAGCAGTACTTC
size: -; V: TRBV10-3; J: TRBJ1-1; D: TRBD1; CDR3: CATRTGGDTEAFF; DNA: TGTGCCACCAGGACAGGGGGAGACACTGAAGCTTTCTTT
size: -; V: TRBV12-3/TRBV12-4; J: TRBJ2-5; D: -; CDR3: CASSQRAGETQYF; DNA: TGTGCCAGCAGCCAGAGGGCCGGGGAGACCCAGTACTTC
size: -; V: TRBV6-5; J: TRBJ2-1; D: TRBD1; CDR3: CASSYSVPGQDNEQFF; DNA: TGTGCCAGCAGTTACTCCGTTCCGGGACAGGACAATGAGCAGTTCTTC
size: -; V: TRBV6-5; J: TRBJ1-1; D: -; CDR3: CANSYRQNTEAFF; DNA: TGTGCCAACAGTTACAGACAGAACACTGAAGCTTTCTTT
size: once; V: TRBV7-3; J: TRBJ2-7; D: TRBD1; CDR3: CASSRDRVGEQYF; DNA: TGTGCCAGCAGCCGGGACAGGGTGGGCGAGCAGTACTTC
size: few; V: TRBV10-2; J: TRBJ1-2; D: TRBD1; CDR3: CASSEVGGGYGYTF; DNA: TGCGCCAGCAGTGAGGTAGGGGGCGGCTATGGCTACACCTTC
size: -; V: TRBV4-2; J: TRBJ2-1; D: TRBD2; CDR3: CASSQEARGGFDEQFF; DNA: TGTGCCAGCAGCCAAGAGGCGCGGGGGGGTTTCGATGAGCAGTTCTTC
size: -; V: TRBV3-1/TRBV3-2; J: TRBJ1-1; D: TRBD1; CDR3: CASSQGQGARAFF; DNA: TGTGCCAGCAGCCAAGGGCAGGGGGCGAGGGCTTTCTTT
size: -; V: TRBV10-3; J: TRBJ2-7; D: -; CDR3: CAISGDSGQYF; DNA: TGTGCCATCAGTGGAGACTCGGGGCAGTACTTC
size: -; V: TRBV15; J: TRBJ1-2; D: -; CDR3: CATSPSGRGDYGYTF; DNA: TGTGCCACCAGCCCTTCGGGGAGGGGAGACTATGGCTACACCTTC
size: -; V: TRBV5-6; J: TRBJ2-2; D: -; CDR3: CASSLQGPNTGELFF; DNA: TGTGCCAGCAGCTTGCAGGGGCCGAACACCGGGGAGCTGTTTTTT
size: -; V: TRBV3-1/TRBV3-2; J: TRBJ2-7; D: -; CDR3: CASSQDSRTGEQYF; DNA: TGTGCCAGCAGCCAAGATTCCAGGACTGGCGAGCAGTACTTC
size: -; V: TRBV28; J: TRBJ2-7; D: -; CDR3: CASSSTGEQYF; DNA: TGTGCCAGCAGTTCCACGGGCGAGCAGTACTTC
size: -; V: TRBV19; J: TRBJ2-1; D: TRBD2; CDR3: CASMSTRGVNEQFF; DNA: TGTGCCAGTATGTCGACGCGGGGGGTTAATGAGCAGTTCTTC
size: -; V: TRBV9; J: TRBJ1-6; D: -; CDR3: CASSAGGYNSPLHF; DNA: TGTGCCAGCAGCGCGGGGGGTTATAATTCACCCCTCCACTTT
size: few; V: TRBV19; J: TRBJ2-7; D: -; CDR3: CASSIGGDSFLYEQYF; DNA: TGTGCCAGTAGTATAGGGGGGGACAGTTTCCTCTACGAGCAGTACTTC
size: -; V: TRBV19; J: TRBJ1-1; D: TRBD1; CDR3: CASSNRPDRALNTEAFF; DNA: TGTGCCAGTAGTAATAGACCGGACAGGGCACTGAACACTGAAGCTTTCTTT
size: -; V: TRBV9; J: TRBJ2-3; D: -; CDR3: CASSVNSDTQYF; DNA: TGTGCCAGCAGCGTAAACAGTGATACGCAGTATTTT
size: -; V: TRBV5-1; J: TRBJ2-3; D: TRBD1; CDR3: CASSLLTGTGGQSDTQYF; DNA: TGCGCCAGCAGCCTTTTAACCGGGACAGGGGGCCAGTCAGATACGCAGTATTTT
size: -; V: TRBV5-4; J: TRBJ2-7; D: TRBD2; CDR3: CASSLGLAGGEQYF; DNA: TGTGCCAGCAGCTTGGGACTAGCCGGGGGAGAGCAGTACTTC
size: -; V: TRBV5-1; J: TRBJ1-2; D: -; CDR3: CASSPNRVEDGYTF; DNA: TGCGCCAGCAGCCCTAACAGGGTAGAGGATGGCTACACCTTC
size: -; V: TRBV6-4; J: TRBJ2-1; D: TRBD2; CDR3: CASSDSWRERDNEQFF; DNA: TGTGCCAGCAGTGACTCGTGGCGGGAGAGGGACAATGAGCAGTTCTTC
size: -; V: TRBV7-6; J: TRBJ1-4; D: -; CDR3: CASSDRGATNEKLFF; DNA: TGTGCCAGCAGCGATAGAGGCGCAACTAATGAAAAACTGTTTTTT
size: -; V: TRBV7-3; J: TRBJ2-1; D: TRBD1; CDR3: CASSNRGDEQFF; DNA: TGTGCCAGCAGCAACAGGGGCGATGAGCAGTTCTTC